This TCR beta chain was found in a study of T cell responses to AZD1222 COVID-19 vaccine. Study as a whole: Samples with a second dose at about 4 or about 12 weeks were pooled together.

Using immunoSEQ multiplex PCR, the repertoire was profiled, and TCRdb retains in-frame clones only, with some absent. Altogether about 97,000 clones are present, more than 85% being singletons, with the ten largest covering about 7.8%. Comments on this clone: As yet, its antigen is unknown.

V was pared by 5 bases and J by 5 bases, with 7 bases of the junction left unmatched. The germline CDR1 and CDR2 sequences are SGHNT and YYREEE (reference sequence). CDR3 length: 14 amino acids. Study findings and constraints: Clonal diversity may have been underestimated in mostly white British donors. The study sampled repertoires only after the peak T cell response. After two AZD1222 doses, spike-specific TCR breadth and depth rose versus day 0.

This sequence originates from an adult in good health. V usage is TRBV5-4 and J usage is TRBJ2-5; 9 bases line up with TRBD1. The sequenced sample was peripheral blood, obtained on day 0 of AZD1222 vaccination. The CDR3 nucleotides are TGTGCCAGCAGTAGGACAGGGGCACGGGAGACCCAGTACTTC. This sequence encodes CASSRTGARETQYF.